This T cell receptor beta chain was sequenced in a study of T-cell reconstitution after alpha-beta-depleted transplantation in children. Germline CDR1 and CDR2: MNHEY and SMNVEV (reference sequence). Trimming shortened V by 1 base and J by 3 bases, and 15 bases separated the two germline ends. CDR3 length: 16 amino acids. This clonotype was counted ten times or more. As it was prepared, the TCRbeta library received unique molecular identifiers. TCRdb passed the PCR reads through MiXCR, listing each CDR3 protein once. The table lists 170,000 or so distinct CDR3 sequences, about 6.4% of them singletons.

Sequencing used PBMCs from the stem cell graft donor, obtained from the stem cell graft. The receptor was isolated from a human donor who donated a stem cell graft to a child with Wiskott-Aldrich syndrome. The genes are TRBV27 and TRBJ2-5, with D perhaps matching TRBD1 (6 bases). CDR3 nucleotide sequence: TGTGCCAGCAGTTTATTCCCCACAGGGATCGAAGAGACCCAGTACTTC. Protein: CASSLFPTGIEETQYF.